The 4 T cell receptor beta chains given below trace back to one sample, sequenced in a study of tumor-infiltrating lymphocytes in oesophageal squamous cell carcinoma. MiXCR was run by TCRdb on the PCR reads, yielding one entry per CDR3 protein. This sample has some 14,000 distinct CDR3 sequences, with roughly half found just once. The sequenced material came from blood. Every receptor here comes from a male donor with esophageal squamous cell carcinoma.

V and J are TRBV20-1 and TRBJ2-3, with D tentatively TRBD1 or TRBD2 (6 bases each). This CDR3 has 15 residues. Trimming took 0 bases from V and 12 from J, leaving 22 bases between them. Germline V gives CDR1 DFQATT, CDR2 SNEGSKA (reference sequence). The DNA for the CDR3 is TGCAGTGCTAGAGATCCTCGGGGGCCCCAAGAGACCCAGTATTTT. Translation gives CSARDPRGPQETQYF.

V is TRBV7-9 and J is TRBJ2-3; D gene unclear. The J call may be incorrect, as the DNA end agrees better with TRBJ1-1. The germline V gene has CDR1 SEHNR and CDR2 FQNEAQ (reference sequence). This CDR3 is built from 15 residues. The DNA for the CDR3 is TGTGCCAGCAGCTTTCGGGAACGGCGGAACACTGAAGCTTTCTTT. As protein: CASSFRERRNTEAFF.

The chain is built from TRBV6-1 and TRBJ2-5; D not resolved. The DNA end is more similar to TRBJ2-1, so the J call may be wrong. The length of the CDR3 is 15 residues. Germline assignment: CDR1 MNHNS and CDR2 SASEGT. The DNA of the CDR3 is TGTGCCAGCAGTTACGCGGATGTCGCACTCTATGAGCAGTTCTTC. Amino acids: CASSYADVALYEQFF.

This clonotype was seen at least ten times. A read error is possible here, since a much larger clone lies one base away. This sequence joins TRBV5-4 and TRBJ2-5; D ambiguous. The CDR3 covers 15 residues. Germline V lookup: CDR1 SGHNT, CDR2 YYREEE (reference sequence). The CDR3 spells CASSLSSPSYNEQYF. As DNA, the CDR3 is TGCGCCAGCAGCTTAAGTTCACCATCCTACAATGAGCAGTACTTC.